The present TCR beta chain was sequenced within a study of cytomegalovirus exposure and HLA in healthy donors. Study-wide results and limits: Across donors, most TCRs were seen rarely, yet some public ones were widespread.

On this clone: Its antigen remains unidentified.

This PCR relied on a set of 60 Vbeta primers and 13 Jbeta primers. Data came from immunoSEQ multiplex PCR; TCRdb stores just in-frame clones and leaves some out. The repertoire holds some 70,000 clones, approximately 72% seen once, with roughly 9.8% in the top ten. The CDR3 totals 15 residues. The ends lost 2 bases at V and 10 bases at J; junction bases unmatched: 7. Looked up from germline, CDR1 is SEHNR and CDR2 is FQNEAQ (reference sequence). The chain combines TRBV7-9 with TRBJ1-6; 8 nucleotides match TRBD1. Sequencing input: PBMCs. This clonotype was sampled from a woman aged 30 to 39 in good health and CMV-seronegative. CDR3 amino acids: CASSLLTGEDSPLHF. CDR3 bases: TGTGCCAGCAGCTTACTGACAGGGGAGGACTCACCCCTCCACTTT.